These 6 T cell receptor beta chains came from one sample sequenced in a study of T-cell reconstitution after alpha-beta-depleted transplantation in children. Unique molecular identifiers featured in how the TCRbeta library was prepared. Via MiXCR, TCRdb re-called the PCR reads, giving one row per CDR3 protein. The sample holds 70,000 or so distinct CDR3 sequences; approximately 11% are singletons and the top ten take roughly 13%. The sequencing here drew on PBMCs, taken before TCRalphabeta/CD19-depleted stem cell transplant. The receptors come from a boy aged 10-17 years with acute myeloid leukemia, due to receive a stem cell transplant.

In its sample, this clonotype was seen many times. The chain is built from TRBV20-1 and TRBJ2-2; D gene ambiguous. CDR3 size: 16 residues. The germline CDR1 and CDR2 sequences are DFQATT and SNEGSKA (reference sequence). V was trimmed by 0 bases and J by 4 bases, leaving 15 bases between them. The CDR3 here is CSARDLRTRATGELFF. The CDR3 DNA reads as TGCAGTGCTAGAGATCTGCGGACCCGAGCCACCGGGGAGCTGTTTTTT.

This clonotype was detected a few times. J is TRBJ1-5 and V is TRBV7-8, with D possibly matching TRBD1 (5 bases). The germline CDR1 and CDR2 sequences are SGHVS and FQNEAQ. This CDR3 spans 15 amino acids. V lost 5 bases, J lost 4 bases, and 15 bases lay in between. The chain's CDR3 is CASSPLQGVNQPQHF. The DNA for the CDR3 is TGTGCCAGCAGCCCACTCCAGGGAGTTAATCAGCCCCAGCATTTT. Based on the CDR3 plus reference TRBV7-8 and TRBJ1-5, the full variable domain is GAGVSQSPRYKVAKRGQDVALRCDPISGHVSLFWYQQALGQGPEFLTYFQNEAQLDKSGLPSDRFFAERPEGSVSTLKIQRTQQEDSAVYLCASSPLQGVNQPQHFGDGTRLSIL.

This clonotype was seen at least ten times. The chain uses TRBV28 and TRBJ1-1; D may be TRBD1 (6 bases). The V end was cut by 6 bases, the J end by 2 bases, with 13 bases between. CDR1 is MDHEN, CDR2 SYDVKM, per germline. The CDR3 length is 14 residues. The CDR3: CASSPGTINTEAFF. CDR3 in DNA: TGTGCCAGCAGCCCGGGGACAATCAACACTGAAGCTTTCTTT.

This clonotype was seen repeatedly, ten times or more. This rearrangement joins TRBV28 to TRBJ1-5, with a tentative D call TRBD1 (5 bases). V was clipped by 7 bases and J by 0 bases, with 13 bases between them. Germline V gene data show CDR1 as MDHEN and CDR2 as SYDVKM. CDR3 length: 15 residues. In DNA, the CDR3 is TGTGCCAGCAACCCCCCCGGGGCTAGCAATCAGCCCCAGCATTTT. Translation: CASNPPGASNQPQHF.

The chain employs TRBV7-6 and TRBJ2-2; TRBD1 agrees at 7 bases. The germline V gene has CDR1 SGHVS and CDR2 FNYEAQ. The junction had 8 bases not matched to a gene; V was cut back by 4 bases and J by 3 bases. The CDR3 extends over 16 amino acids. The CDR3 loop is CASSSVVQGDTGELFF. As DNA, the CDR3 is TGTGCCAGCAGCTCCGTAGTGCAGGGGGACACCGGGGAGCTGTTTTTT. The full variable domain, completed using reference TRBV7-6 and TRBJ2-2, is GAGVSQSPRYKVTKRGQDVALRCDPISGHVSLYWYRQALGQGPEFLTYFNYEAQQDKSGLPNDRFSAERPEGSISTLTIQRTEQRDSAMYRCASSSVVQGDTGELFFGEGSRLTVL.

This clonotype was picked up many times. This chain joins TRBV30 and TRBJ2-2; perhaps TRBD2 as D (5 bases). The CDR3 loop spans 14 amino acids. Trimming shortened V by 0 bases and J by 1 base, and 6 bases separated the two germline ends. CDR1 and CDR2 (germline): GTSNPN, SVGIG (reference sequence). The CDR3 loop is CAWSVAGNTGELFF. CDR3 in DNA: TGTGCCTGGAGTGTCGCGGGGAACACCGGGGAGCTGTTTTTT.